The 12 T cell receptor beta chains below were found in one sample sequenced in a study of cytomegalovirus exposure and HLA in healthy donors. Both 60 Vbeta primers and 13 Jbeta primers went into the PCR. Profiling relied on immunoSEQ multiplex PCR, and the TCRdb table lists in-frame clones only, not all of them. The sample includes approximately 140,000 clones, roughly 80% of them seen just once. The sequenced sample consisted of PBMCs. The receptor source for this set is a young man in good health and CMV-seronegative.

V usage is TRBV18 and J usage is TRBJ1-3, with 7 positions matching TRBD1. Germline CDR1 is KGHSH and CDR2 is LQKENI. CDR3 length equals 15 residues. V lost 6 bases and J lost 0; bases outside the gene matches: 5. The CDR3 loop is CASSRDSSSGNTIYF. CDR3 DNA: TGTGCCAGCTCCCGGGACAGTTCCTCTGGAAACACCATATATTTT.

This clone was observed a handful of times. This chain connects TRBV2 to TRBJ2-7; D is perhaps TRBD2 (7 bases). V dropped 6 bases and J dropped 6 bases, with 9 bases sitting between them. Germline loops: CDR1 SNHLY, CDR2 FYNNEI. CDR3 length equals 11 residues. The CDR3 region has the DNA TGTGCCAGCAGGGGGGGGGCCGAGCAGTACTTC. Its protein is CASRGGAEQYF.

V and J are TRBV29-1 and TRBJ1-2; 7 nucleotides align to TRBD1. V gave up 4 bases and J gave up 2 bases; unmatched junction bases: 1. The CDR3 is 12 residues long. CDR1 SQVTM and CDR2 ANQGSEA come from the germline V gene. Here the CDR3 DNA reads TGCAGCGTTGTCAGGGGGAACTATGGCTACACCTTC. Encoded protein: CSVVRGNYGYTF. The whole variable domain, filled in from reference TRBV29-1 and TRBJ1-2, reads SAVISQKPSRDICQRGTSLTIQCQVDSQVTMMFWYRQQPGQSLTLIATANQGSEATYESGFVIDKFPISRPNLTFSTLTVSNMSPEDSSIYLCSVVRGNYGYTFGSGTRLTVV.

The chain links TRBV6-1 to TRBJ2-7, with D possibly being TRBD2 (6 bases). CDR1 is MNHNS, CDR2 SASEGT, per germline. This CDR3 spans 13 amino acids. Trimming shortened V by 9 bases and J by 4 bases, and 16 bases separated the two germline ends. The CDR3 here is CARGFSEGYEQYF. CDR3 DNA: TGTGCCAGAGGGTTCTCGGAGGGTTACGAGCAGTACTTC.

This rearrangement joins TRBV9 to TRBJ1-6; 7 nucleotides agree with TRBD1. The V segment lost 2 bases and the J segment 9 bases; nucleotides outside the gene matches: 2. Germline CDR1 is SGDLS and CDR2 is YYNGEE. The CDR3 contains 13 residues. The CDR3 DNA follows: TGTGCCAGCAGCGTGGGGGACAGTTCACCCCTCCACTTT. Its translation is CASSVGDSSPLHF.

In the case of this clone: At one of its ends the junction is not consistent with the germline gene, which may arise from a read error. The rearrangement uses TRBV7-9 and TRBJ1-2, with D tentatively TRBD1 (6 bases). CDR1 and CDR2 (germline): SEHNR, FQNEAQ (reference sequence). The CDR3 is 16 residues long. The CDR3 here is CSSSLWTEGPNYGYTF. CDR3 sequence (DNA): TGTTCCAGCAGCTTATGGACAGAGGGGCCTAACTATGGCTACACCTTC.

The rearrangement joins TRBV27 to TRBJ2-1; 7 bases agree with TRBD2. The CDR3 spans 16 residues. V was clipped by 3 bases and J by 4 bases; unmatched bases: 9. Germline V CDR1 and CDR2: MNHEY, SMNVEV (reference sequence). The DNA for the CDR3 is TGTGCCAGCAGTTTGGGTCGACGGGGGGTTTACAATGAGCAGTTCTTC. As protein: CASSLGRRGVYNEQFF.

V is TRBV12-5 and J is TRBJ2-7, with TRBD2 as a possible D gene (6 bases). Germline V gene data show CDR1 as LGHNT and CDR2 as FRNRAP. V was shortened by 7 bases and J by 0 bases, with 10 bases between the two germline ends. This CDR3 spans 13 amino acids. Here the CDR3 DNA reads TGTGCTAGTGCTCCGACTAGCTCCTACGAGCAGTACTTC. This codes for CASAPTSSYEQYF.

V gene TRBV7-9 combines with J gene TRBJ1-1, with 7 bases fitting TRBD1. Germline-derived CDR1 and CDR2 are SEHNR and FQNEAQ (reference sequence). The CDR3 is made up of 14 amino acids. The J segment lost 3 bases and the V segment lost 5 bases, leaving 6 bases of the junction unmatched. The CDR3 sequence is CASSTGDRYTEAFF. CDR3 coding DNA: TGTGCCAGCAGCACAGGGGACAGATACACTGAAGCTTTCTTT.

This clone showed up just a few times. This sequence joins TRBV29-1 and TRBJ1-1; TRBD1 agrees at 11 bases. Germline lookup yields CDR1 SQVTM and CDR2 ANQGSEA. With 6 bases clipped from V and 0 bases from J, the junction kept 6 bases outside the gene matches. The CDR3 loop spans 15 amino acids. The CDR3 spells CSVIGQGAMNTEAFF. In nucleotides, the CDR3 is TGCAGCGTGATCGGACAGGGGGCCATGAACACTGAAGCTTTCTTT.

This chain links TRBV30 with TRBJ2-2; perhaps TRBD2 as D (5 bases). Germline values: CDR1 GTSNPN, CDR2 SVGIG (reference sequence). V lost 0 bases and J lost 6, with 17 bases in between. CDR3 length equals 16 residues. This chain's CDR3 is CAWSVISPGLAGELFF. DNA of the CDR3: TGTGCCTGGAGTGTAATCTCGCCAGGACTGGCCGGGGAGCTGTTTTTT. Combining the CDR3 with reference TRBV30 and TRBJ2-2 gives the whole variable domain SQTIHQWPATLVQPVGSPLSLECTVEGTSNPNLYWYRQAAGRGLQLLFYSVGIGQISSEVPQNLSASRPQDRQFILSSKKLLLSDSGFYLCAWSVISPGLAGELFFGEGSRLTVL.

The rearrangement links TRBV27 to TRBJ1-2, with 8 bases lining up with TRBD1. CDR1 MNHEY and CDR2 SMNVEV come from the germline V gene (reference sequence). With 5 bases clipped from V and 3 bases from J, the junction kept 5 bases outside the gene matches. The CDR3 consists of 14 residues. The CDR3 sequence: CASSPGTGDYGYTF. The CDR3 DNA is TGTGCCAGCAGTCCCGGGACAGGTGACTATGGCTACACCTTC.